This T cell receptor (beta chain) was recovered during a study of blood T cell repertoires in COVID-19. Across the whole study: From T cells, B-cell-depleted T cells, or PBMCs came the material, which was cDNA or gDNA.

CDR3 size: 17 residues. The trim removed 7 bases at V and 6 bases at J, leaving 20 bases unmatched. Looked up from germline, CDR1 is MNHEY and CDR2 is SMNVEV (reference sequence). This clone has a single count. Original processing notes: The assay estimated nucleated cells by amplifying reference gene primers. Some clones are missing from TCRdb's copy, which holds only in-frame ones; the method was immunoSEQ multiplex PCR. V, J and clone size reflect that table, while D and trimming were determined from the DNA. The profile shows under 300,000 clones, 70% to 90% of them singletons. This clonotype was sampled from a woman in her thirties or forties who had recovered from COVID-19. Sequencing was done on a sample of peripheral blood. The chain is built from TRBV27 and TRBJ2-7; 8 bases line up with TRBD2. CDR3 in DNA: TGTGCCAGCACCCCCCGGGACCGGACAGCGGGGGCATCCGAGCAGTACTTC. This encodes CASTPRDRTAGASEQYF.